One T cell receptor (beta chain) is described in this entry. The method was immunoSEQ multiplex PCR; TCRdb's version includes in-frame clones alone and lacks a portion of them. The profile shows fewer than 450,000 clones, more than 75% of them singletons. The sample is drawn from a study of blood T cell repertoires in COVID-19. For the study at large: The analysed material was cDNA or gDNA that came from T cells, B-cell-depleted T cells, or PBMCs.

Per germline, CDR1 LNHDA and CDR2 SQIVND (reference sequence). This CDR3 is built from 15 residues. Trimming took 3 bases from V and 0 from J, leaving 9 bases between them. V and J are TRBV19 and TRBJ2-1; D uncertain. The sequenced sample consisted of PBMCs or T cells enriched from blood (not recorded which). The receptor was isolated from a woman aged 18-29 years who had recovered from COVID-19. CDR3 bases: TGTGCCAGTAGTATGGGCTGGATCTCCTACAATGAGCAGTTCTTC. Translated: CASSMGWISYNEQFF.